Below, one T cell receptor beta chain is given with its context. The sample belongs to a study of T cells in Graves' hyperthyroidism and ophthalmopathy. Template material for amplifying TCR beta CDR3 regions consisted of RNA transcripts. The primer set for the first-round RT-PCR of the TCR CDR3 was HTBI. TCRdb re-derived calls from the multiplex PCR reads in MiXCR, one entry per CDR3 protein. Altogether a few hundred thousand distinct CDR3 sequences are present, about 14% being singletons, with the ten largest covering about 14%. Germline CDR1 SEHNR, CDR2 FQNEAQ (reference sequence). V lost 5 bases, J lost 0 bases, and 23 bases lay in between. The CDR3 length is 19 residues.

The sample comprised blood. This sequence originates from a woman in her thirties or forties with Graves' hyperthyroidism that later progressed to Graves' ophthalmopathy. This rearrangement joins TRBV7-9 to TRBJ2-1; D might be TRBD1 or TRBD2, each matching 6 bases. CDR3 coding DNA: TGTGCCAGCAGCGCTACGACAGGTTGGGACTTTGGCTCCTACAATGAGCAGTTCTTC. It is translated as CASSATTGWDFGSYNEQFF.